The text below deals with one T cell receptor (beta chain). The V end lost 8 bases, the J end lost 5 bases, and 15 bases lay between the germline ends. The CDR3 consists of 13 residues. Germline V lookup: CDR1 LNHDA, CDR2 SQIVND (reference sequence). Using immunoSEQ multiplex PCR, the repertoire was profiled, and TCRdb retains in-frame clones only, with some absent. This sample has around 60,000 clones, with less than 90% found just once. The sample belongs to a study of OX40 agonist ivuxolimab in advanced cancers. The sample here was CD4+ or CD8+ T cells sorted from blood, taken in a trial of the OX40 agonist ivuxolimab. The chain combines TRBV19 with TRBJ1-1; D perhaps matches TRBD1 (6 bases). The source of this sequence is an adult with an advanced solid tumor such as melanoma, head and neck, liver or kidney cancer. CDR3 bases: TGTGCCAGTTCCTTTTCAGGGGAAACTGAAGCTTTCTTT. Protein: CASSFSGETEAFF.